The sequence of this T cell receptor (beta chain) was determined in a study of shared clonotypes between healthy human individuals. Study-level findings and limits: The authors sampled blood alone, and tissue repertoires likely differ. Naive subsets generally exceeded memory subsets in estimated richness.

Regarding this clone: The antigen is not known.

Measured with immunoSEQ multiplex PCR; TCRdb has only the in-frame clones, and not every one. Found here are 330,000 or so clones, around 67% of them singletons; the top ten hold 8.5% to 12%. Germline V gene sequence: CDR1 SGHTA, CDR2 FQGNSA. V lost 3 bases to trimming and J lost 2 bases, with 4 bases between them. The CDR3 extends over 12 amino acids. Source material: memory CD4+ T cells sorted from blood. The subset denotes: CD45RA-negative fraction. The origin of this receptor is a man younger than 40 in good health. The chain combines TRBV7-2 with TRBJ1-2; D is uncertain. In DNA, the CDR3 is TGTGCCAGCAGCTTTTTCAACTATGGCTACACCTTC. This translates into CASSFFNYGYTF.